The text below deals with one TCR beta chain. Its target is unknown. This sample is part of a study of graft-versus-host responses after intestinal transplantation. Study as a whole: Recipients underwent multivisceral, liver-intestinal, or isolated intestinal transplants. Anti-thymocyte globulin induction was given to all recipients, followed by tacrolimus and steroids for around three years.

This table comes from immunoSEQ multiplex PCR, and its TCRdb copy is limited to in-frame clones, with some not included. The table includes approximately 89,000 clones, approximately 90% detected once. Looked up from germline, CDR1 is LGHNT and CDR2 is FRNRAP. V was trimmed by 2 bases and J by 7 bases, leaving 8 bases between them. The CDR3 spans 12 residues. Findings and limits, study-wide: The recipient marrow held GvH clones, and some of them showed up first in ileum or blood. Early post-transplant HvG declines were associated with peak circulating GvH clone levels.

The clonotype originates from a human donor who received an intestinal transplant. This chain connects TRBV12-5 to TRBJ1-1; possible D gene TRBD1, 5 bases. Sequenced here: unstimulated CD4+ T cells sorted from spleen or lymph node cells, sampled before intestinal transplant. This chain's CDR3 is CASGLSQGEAFF. The CDR3 DNA reads TGTGCTAGTGGTTTGTCCCAGGGTGAAGCTTTCTTT.